Each of the 24 T cell receptor beta chains below was sequenced from the same sample in a study of blood T cell repertoires in COVID-19. This table comes from immunoSEQ multiplex PCR, and its TCRdb copy is limited to in-frame clones, with some not included. Of just over 300,000 clones listed, roughly 91% are singletons. The sample taken for sequencing was peripheral blood. The receptors here all came from a woman aged 25 to 39 with COVID-19, enrolled during active disease.

V usage is TRBV4-1 and J usage is TRBJ2-3; no definite D call. The CDR3 sequence is 14 residues long. Trimming cost V 4 bases and J 4 bases, with 12 bases left between them. Germline CDR1 is MGHRA and CDR2 is YSYEKL. The CDR3 bases are TGCGCCAGCAGCCCCCTAGAACCGGCAGATACGCAGTATTTT. This translates into CASSPLEPADTQYF.

The chain recombines TRBV5-4 with TRBJ1-2, with D possibly TRBD1 on 5 matching bases. Trimming left V 0 bases short and J 4 bases short, with 13 bases between. Per germline, CDR1 SGHNT and CDR2 YYREEE (reference sequence). The CDR3 totals 15 residues. The CDR3 is CASSLGLGALYGYTF. The CDR3 DNA sequence: TGTGCCAGCAGCTTGGGGTTAGGGGCCCTCTATGGCTACACCTTC.

This chain links TRBV10-3 with TRBJ1-5, with a tentative D call TRBD1 (5 bases). Germline V gene sequence: CDR1 ENHRY, CDR2 SYGVKD. V gave up 0 bases and J gave up 7 bases, with 13 bases separating them. CDR3 length equals 15 residues. CDR3 sequence: CAISESKDGGQPQHF. For the CDR3, the DNA is TGTGCCATCAGTGAGTCGAAGGACGGGGGGCAGCCCCAGCATTTT.

V is TRBV6-5 and J is TRBJ2-5, with 7 bases matching TRBD1. CDR1 MNHEY and CDR2 SVGAGI come from the germline V gene. There are 14 residues in the CDR3. The junction had 8 bases not matched to a gene; V was cut back by 8 bases and J by 2 bases. The CDR3 coding sequence is TGTGCCAGCTATACACCGGGACAGCAAGAGACCCAGTACTTC. Residues: CASYTPGQQETQYF.

The chain combines TRBV6-6 with TRBJ1-1, with TRBD1 matching over 11 bases. CDR1 is MNHNY, CDR2 SVGAGI, per germline (reference sequence). CDR3 size: 16 residues. Trimming took 8 bases from V and 5 from J; bases not matched to a gene: 13. CDR3 DNA: TGTGCCAGCCTAGTCCCGGGACAGGGGGTAGGGACTGAAGCTTTCTTT. It encodes CASLVPGQGVGTEAFF.

The J gene is TRBJ2-3, the V gene TRBV4-2, with 12 bases that match TRBD2. V lost 3 bases to trimming and J lost 3 bases; unmatched junction nucleotides: 4. Germline CDR1 LGHNA, CDR2 YNFKEQ. The CDR3 is 16 residues long. Here the CDR3 reads CASSQRLAGVTDTQYF. The CDR3 nucleotides are TGTGCCAGCAGCCAGAGACTAGCGGGGGTTACAGATACGCAGTATTTT.

The V gene is TRBV3-1 (or the pseudogene TRBV3-2), the J gene TRBJ2-5; D gene unclear. CDR3 length: 14 amino acids. Germline V CDR1 and CDR2: LGHDT, YNNKEL (reference sequence). The V gene lost 4 bases and the J gene lost 0 bases, with 9 bases spanning the gap. CDR3 loop: CASSRSADQETQYF. Here the CDR3 DNA reads TGTGCCAGCAGCCGTTCGGCGGACCAAGAGACCCAGTACTTC.

This clone appeared a single time. V is TRBV29-1 and J is TRBJ1-2; 8 nucleotides line up with TRBD1. The CDR3 length is 13 residues. Trimming took 4 bases from V and 4 from J; bases not matched to a gene: 5. Germline CDR1 and CDR2: SQVTM and ANQGSEA. This chain's CDR3 is CSVGLTGAYGYTF. CDR3 coding DNA: TGCAGCGTTGGGCTGACAGGGGCCTATGGCTACACCTTC.

This chain uses TRBV6-6 with TRBJ1-2; a weak D match, TRBD1 (6 bases). There are 14 residues in the CDR3. Germline CDR1 and CDR2: MNHNY and SVGAGI (reference sequence). Deletions cut 6 bases from V and 4 bases from J, with 15 bases between. Here the CDR3 DNA reads TGTGCCAGCAGGCCACCGGGGACAATCTATGGCTACACCTTC. It translates to CASRPPGTIYGYTF.

The J gene is TRBJ2-3, the V gene TRBV2; TRBD1 matches at 9 bases. After removal of 4 bases from V and 2 bases from J, the junction contained 7 bases not matched to a gene. Per the germline V gene, CDR1 is SNHLY and CDR2 is FYNNEI. The CDR3 is 16 amino acids. CDR3 sequence: CASSGHRGRFTDTQYF. The CDR3 DNA reads TGTGCCAGCAGTGGCCACAGGGGGCGGTTCACAGATACGCAGTATTTT.

The rearrangement links TRBV2 to TRBJ1-4, with D unresolved. Germline V gene lookup returns CDR1 SNHLY and CDR2 FYNNEI. This CDR3 has 15 amino acids. The V end was cut by 3 bases, the J end by 4 bases, with 12 bases between. Written as DNA, the CDR3 is TGTGCCAGCAGTGATAGCGGGAAGCTTAATGAAAAACTGTTTTTT. The encoded protein is CASSDSGKLNEKLFF.

The rearrangement uses TRBV4-2 and TRBJ2-1; the match to TRBD2 covers 9 bases. Germline trimming cut 0 bases from V and 5 bases from J; bases unmatched to any gene: 5. The CDR3 covers 16 residues. Germline loops: CDR1 LGHNA, CDR2 YNFKEQ. CDR3 region: CASSQDPSGGHNEQFF. The CDR3 DNA sequence: TGTGCCAGCAGCCAAGATCCCAGCGGGGGGCACAATGAGCAGTTCTTC.

The V gene is TRBV5-6, the J gene TRBJ1-2; 8 nucleotides agree with TRBD1. Trimming took 2 bases from V and 8 from J; bases not matched to a gene: 5. CDR3 size: 13 residues. Germline assignment: CDR1 SGHDT and CDR2 YYEEEE. The DNA of the CDR3 is TGTGCCAGCAGCTTTTCAGGGGGCGACGGCTACACCTTC. Translating gives CASSFSGGDGYTF.

As concerns this clone: One junction end does not reproduce the germline sequence, and a read error may be involved. The chain has TRBV28 and TRBJ2-7; perhaps TRBD1 as D (5 bases). There are 13 residues in the CDR3. Per the germline V gene, CDR1 is MDHEN and CDR2 is SYDVKM. This CDR3 reads CAGRTTTDYEQYF. CDR3 DNA: TGTGCCGGCAGAACCACGACAGACTACGAGCAGTACTTC.

The table lists this clone with a few counts. The rearrangement links TRBV28 to TRBJ1-2; 7 bases are a match to TRBD1. There are 14 residues in the CDR3. V was clipped by 5 bases and J by 3 bases; unmatched bases: 6. The germline gives CDR1 MDHEN, CDR2 SYDVKM. The CDR3 nucleotides are TGTGCCAGCAGTAAACAGGGGTTGGACTATGGCTACACCTTC. It translates to CASSKQGLDYGYTF.

The chain is built from TRBV12-3 or TRBV12-4 and TRBJ1-1; D is possibly TRBD1 (6 bases). V gave up 4 bases and J gave up 8 bases, with 8 bases separating them. The CDR3 runs to 11 residues. The CDR3 DNA reads TGTGCCAGCAGTTACAGGGTAGAAGCTTTCTTT. It translates to CASSYRVEAFF.

The chain is built from TRBV5-4 and TRBJ2-3; D may be TRBD1 (6 bases). V dropped 0 bases and J dropped 3 bases, with 11 bases sitting between them. CDR3 length: 15 residues. CDR1 and CDR2 from the germline V gene are SGHNT and YYREEE (reference sequence). CDR3 coding DNA: TGTGCCAGCAGCTTGGGCAGGGGAAGGACAGATACGCAGTATTTT. It is translated as CASSLGRGRTDTQYF. The whole variable domain, filled in from reference TRBV5-4 and TRBJ2-3, reads ETGVTQSPTHLIKTRGQQVTLRCSSQSGHNTVSWYQQALGQGPQFIFQYYREEENGRGNFPPRFSGLQFPNYSSELNVNALELDDSALYLCASSLGRGRTDTQYFGPGTRLTVL.

This clone is a singleton in its sample. The chain recombines TRBV3-1 (or the pseudogene TRBV3-2) with TRBJ1-2, with D perhaps TRBD1 (5 bases). Germline V gene sequence: CDR1 LGHDT, CDR2 YNNKEL (reference sequence). The CDR3 extends over 15 amino acids. V dropped 4 bases and J dropped 4 bases, with 16 bases sitting between them. In DNA form, the CDR3 reads TGTGCCAGCAGCCGGCTGACAGCCACCTCCTATGGCTACACCTTC. Translated: CASSRLTATSYGYTF.

CDR3 nucleotides: TGTGCCAGCAGGACCGCGGACAGGACTAATTCACCCCTCCACTTT. This gives the protein CASRTADRTNSPLHF. V is TRBV2 and J is TRBJ1-6; TRBD1 aligns across 7 bases. The V gene's germline CDR1 is SNHLY and CDR2 FYNNEI. With 6 bases clipped from V and 6 bases from J, the junction kept 8 bases outside the gene matches. CDR3 size: 15 residues. The full variable domain, with the rest looked up from reference TRBV2 and TRBJ1-6, is EPEVTQTPSHQVTQMGQEVILRCVPISNHLYFYWYRQILGQKVEFLVSFYNNEISEKSEIFDDQFSVERPDGSNFTLKIRSTKLEDSAMYFCASRTADRTNSPLHFGNGTRLTVT.

The chain uses TRBV19 and TRBJ1-2, with D hard to call. The V gene's germline CDR1 is LNHDA and CDR2 SQIVND (reference sequence). V lost 1 base, J lost 4 bases, and 13 bases lay in between. The CDR3 length is 15 residues. CDR3 in DNA: TGTGCCAGTAGTATAGTTAACCCCGAGATCTATGGCTACACCTTC. This encodes CASSIVNPEIYGYTF.

This sequence joins TRBV15 and TRBJ1-1, with a weak D call TRBD1 (6 bases). The CDR3 spans 13 residues. Deletions cut 1 base from V and 8 bases from J, with 11 bases between. Per germline, CDR1 LNHNV and CDR2 YYDKDF (reference sequence). The CDR3 region is CATSRGTVTEAFF. In DNA form, the CDR3 reads TGTGCCACCAGCAGAGGGACAGTGACCGAAGCTTTCTTT.

The chain couples TRBV29-1 to TRBJ1-3; 9 positions match TRBD1. V was pared by 0 bases and J by 10 bases, with 13 bases of the junction left unmatched. Germline CDR1 reads SQVTM; CDR2 reads ANQGSEA. This CDR3 region has 16 residues. DNA of the CDR3: TGCAGCGTTGAAGATGAGGACAGGGGTATCCGGGGGACCATATATTTT. This sequence encodes CSVEDEDRGIRGTIYF.

The V call is TRBV20-1, the J call TRBJ2-5, with no clear D. Trimming pared 3 bases from V and 5 bases from J, leaving 4 bases between. The CDR3 loop spans 10 amino acids. Germline lookup yields CDR1 DFQATT and CDR2 SNEGSKA (reference sequence). CDR3 region: CSASAETQYF. Here the CDR3 DNA reads TGCAGTGCTAGTGCGGAGACCCAGTACTTC.

The V and J genes are TRBV9 and TRBJ1-4, with TRBD1 as a possible D gene (5 bases). CDR3 length: 17 residues. Trimming took off 0 bases at V and 8 bases at J, with 20 bases between the two ends. Germline V gene lookup returns CDR1 SGDLS and CDR2 YYNGEE. CDR3 sequence reads: CASSVGITGGLDEKLFF. CDR3 bases: TGTGCCAGCAGCGTAGGTATAACCGGGGGGTTAGACGAAAAACTGTTTTTT.